This TCR beta chain was captured in a study of blood T cell repertoires in COVID-19. Whole-study context: Researchers got acute and convalescent COVID-19 samples from the United States, Italy and Spain.

The assay was immunoSEQ multiplex PCR, and TCRdb's table has in-frame clones only and misses some. The data contain some 390,000 clones, 80% to 90% of them singletons. Looked up from germline, CDR1 is MNHEY and CDR2 is SVGAGI. The CDR3 has 15 amino acids. The V segment lost 5 bases and the J segment 4 bases; nucleotides outside the gene matches: 10. In assigning cohorts, the study relied on participant-reported clinical history. Input material: PBMCs or T cells enriched from blood (not recorded which). This chain joins TRBV6-5 and TRBJ1-1; 7 bases align to TRBD1. The TCR sequence derives from a man younger than 40 who had recovered from COVID-19. CDR3 sequence: CASSRQQGIGTEAFF. As DNA, the CDR3 is TGTGCCAGCAGTCGCCAACAGGGGATCGGCACTGAAGCTTTCTTT.